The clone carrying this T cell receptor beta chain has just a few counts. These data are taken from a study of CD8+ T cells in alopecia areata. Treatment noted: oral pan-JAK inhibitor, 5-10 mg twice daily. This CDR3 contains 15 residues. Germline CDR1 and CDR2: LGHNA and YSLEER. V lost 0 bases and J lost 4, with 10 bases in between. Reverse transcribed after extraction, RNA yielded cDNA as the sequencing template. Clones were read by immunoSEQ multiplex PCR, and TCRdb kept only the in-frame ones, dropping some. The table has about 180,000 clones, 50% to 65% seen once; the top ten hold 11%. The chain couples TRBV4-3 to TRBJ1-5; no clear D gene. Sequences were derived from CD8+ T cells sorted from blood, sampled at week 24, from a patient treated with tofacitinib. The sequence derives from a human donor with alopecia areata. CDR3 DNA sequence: TGCGCCAGCAGCCAAGATGGAGGACGAAATCAGCCCCAGCATTTT. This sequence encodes CASSQDGGRNQPQHF.